Each of the 5 T cell receptor beta chains below was sequenced from the same sample in a study of blood T cell repertoires in COVID-19. Generated by immunoSEQ multiplex PCR, the TCRdb table keeps only in-frame clones and is missing some. The sample has approximately 300,000 clones, approximately 90% seen once. The sample comprised PBMCs or T cells enriched from blood (not recorded which). These receptor sequences come from a woman in her twenties or thirties who had been exposed to COVID-19.

The chain employs TRBV7-9 and TRBJ2-3, with D possibly TRBD1 on 6 matching bases. Germline V lookup: CDR1 SEHNR, CDR2 FQNEAQ (reference sequence). The CDR3 is made up of 14 amino acids. V lost 7 bases to trimming and J lost 3 bases, with 14 bases between them. Here the CDR3 DNA reads TGTGCCAGCACCTTGACAGGTCGGACAGATACGCAGTATTTT. Its protein is CASTLTGRTDTQYF.

This chain connects TRBV11-2 to TRBJ2-2; D not resolved. The ends were cut back, 1 base at V and 4 bases at J, with 10 bases in the middle. The CDR3 spans 15 residues. Germline assignment: CDR1 SGHAT and CDR2 FQNNGV. CDR3 DNA sequence: TGTGCCAGCAGCTTAGTGGTAGCTCCCACCGGGGAGCTGTTTTTT. Translated, it gives CASSLVVAPTGELFF. Combining the CDR3 with reference TRBV11-2 and TRBJ2-2 gives the whole variable domain EAGVAQSPRYKIIEKRQSVAFWCNPISGHATLYWYQQILGQGPKLLIQFQNNGVVDDSQLPKDRFSAERLKGVDSTLKIQPAKLEDSAVYLCASSLVVAPTGELFFGEGSRLTVL.

This clone occurred once. This chain uses TRBV2 with TRBJ2-1; 8 nucleotides agree with TRBD2. This CDR3 has 15 residues. Per the germline V gene, CDR1 is SNHLY and CDR2 is FYNNEI. V dropped 6 bases and J dropped 3; count of bases not matched to a gene: 7. CDR3 protein: CASRPGLGGYNEQFF. The CDR3 DNA reads TGTGCCAGCAGGCCGGGACTAGGTGGCTACAATGAGCAGTTCTTC.

V gene TRBV5-1 combines with J gene TRBJ1-5; 7 nucleotides match TRBD1. Trimming at V came to 3 bases and at J to 4 bases, leaving 1 base not matched to a gene. Per the germline V gene, CDR1 is SGHRS and CDR2 is YFSETQ. CDR3 length: 13 residues. The DNA for the CDR3 is TGCGCCAGCAGCTGGACAGGTAATCAGCCCCAGCATTTT. Amino acids: CASSWTGNQPQHF.

The chain has TRBV4-3 and TRBJ1-2, with D hard to call. V lost 0 bases and J 2 bases, leaving 7 bases between the germline ends. The CDR3 spans 14 residues. Looked up from germline, CDR1 is LGHNA and CDR2 is YSLEER. CDR3 nucleotides: TGCGCCAGCAGCCAAGACAGGTTAAACTATGGCTACACCTTC. Translated: CASSQDRLNYGYTF.